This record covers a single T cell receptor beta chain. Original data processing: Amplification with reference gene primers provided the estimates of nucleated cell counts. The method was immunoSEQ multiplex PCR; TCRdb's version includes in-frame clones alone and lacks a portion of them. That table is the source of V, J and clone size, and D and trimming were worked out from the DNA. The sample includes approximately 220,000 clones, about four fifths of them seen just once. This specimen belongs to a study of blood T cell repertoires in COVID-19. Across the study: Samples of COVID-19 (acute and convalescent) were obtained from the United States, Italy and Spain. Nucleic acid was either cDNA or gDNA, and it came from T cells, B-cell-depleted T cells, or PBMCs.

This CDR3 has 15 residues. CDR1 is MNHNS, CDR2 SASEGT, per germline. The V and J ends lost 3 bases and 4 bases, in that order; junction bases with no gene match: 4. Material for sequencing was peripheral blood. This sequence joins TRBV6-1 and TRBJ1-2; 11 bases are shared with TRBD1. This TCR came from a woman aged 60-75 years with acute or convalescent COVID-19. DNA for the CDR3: TGTGCCAGCAGTGATGGGACAGGGGGTGTCTATGGCTACACCTTC. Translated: CASSDGTGGVYGYTF.